The 13 T cell receptor beta chains in this list originate from one sample, sequenced in a study of blood T cell repertoires in COVID-19. Profiling relied on immunoSEQ multiplex PCR, and the TCRdb table lists in-frame clones only, not all of them. The sample lists around 140,000 clones, 80% occurring once. The sample consisted of peripheral blood. Every receptor here comes from a man between 65 and 80 years old who had recovered from COVID-19.

This chain links TRBV12-3 or TRBV12-4 with TRBJ2-2, with no clear D. The CDR3 is 12 residues long. The germline V and J ends were trimmed by 3 bases and 6 bases, with 5 bases remaining between them. Here the CDR3 reads CASSFFAGELFF. CDR3 in DNA: TGTGCCAGCAGTTTTTTCGCCGGGGAGCTGTTTTTT.

The genes are TRBV9 and TRBJ2-1; 8 bases match TRBD2. In germline, CDR1 is SGDLS, CDR2 YYNGEE. J was trimmed by 3 bases and V by 4 bases; bases with no gene match: 6. The CDR3 runs 15 residues. This chain's CDR3 is CASSRGLELYNEQFF. The DNA for the CDR3 is TGTGCCAGCAGCCGGGGACTAGAGCTCTACAATGAGCAGTTCTTC.

This clone is a singleton in its sample. The CDR3 spells CASSPTTSGNTIYF. The CDR3 bases are TGTGCCAGCAGCCCTACTACATCGGGAAACACCATATATTTT. This chain joins TRBV9 and TRBJ1-3; D remains ambiguous. This CDR3 has 14 residues. The V gene lost 4 bases and the J gene lost 4 bases, with 12 bases spanning the gap. Looked up from germline, CDR1 is SGDLS and CDR2 is YYNGEE.

This clone was observed a few times. This chain joins TRBV18 and TRBJ1-1; D remains ambiguous. The germline V gene has CDR1 KGHSH and CDR2 LQKENI. The length of the CDR3 is 19 residues. The V and J ends lost 4 bases and 1 base respectively, with 25 bases between them. CDR3 bases: TGTGCCAGCTCACTATCCCGGGGTGGGGAGTACGCTAAGAACACTGAAGCTTTCTTT. Residues: CASSLSRGGEYAKNTEAFF. The full variable domain, in which reference TRBV18 and TRBJ1-1 provide the parts outside the CDR3, is NAGVMQNPRHLVRRRGQEARLRCSPMKGHSHVYWYRQLPEEGLKFMVYLQKENIIDESGMPKERFSAEFPKEGPSILRIQQVVRGDSAAYFCASSLSRGGEYAKNTEAFFGQGTRLTVV.

The J gene is TRBJ2-5, the V gene TRBV18, with D possibly TRBD1 on 6 matching bases. The germline V and J ends were trimmed by 2 bases and 4 bases, with 11 bases remaining between them. Germline V gives CDR1 KGHSH, CDR2 LQKENI. The CDR3 totals 14 residues. The CDR3 loop is CASSPTGYRETQYF. CDR3 nucleotide sequence: TGTGCCAGCTCACCAACAGGGTACCGAGAGACCCAGTACTTC.

J is TRBJ1-2 and V is TRBV27; 7 bases agree with TRBD1. The V gene end was trimmed by 4 bases and the J gene end by 3 bases; junction bases not matched to a gene: 8. Per the germline V gene, CDR1 is MNHEY and CDR2 is SMNVEV (reference sequence). The CDR3 runs to 15 residues. The CDR3 region is CASSSQTGWHYGYTF. The CDR3 region has the DNA TGTGCCAGCAGTTCCCAGACAGGGTGGCACTATGGCTACACCTTC.

J is TRBJ2-5 and V is TRBV5-4; 9 nucleotides align to TRBD1. The CDR3 totals 15 residues. The germline V gene encodes CDR1 SGHNT and CDR2 YYREEE (reference sequence). Trimming removed 0 bases from V and 2 bases from J; junction bases left unmatched: 2. CDR3 DNA: TGTGCCAGCAGCTTGGCGGGACAGGGTCAAGAGACCCAGTACTTC. Residues: CASSLAGQGQETQYF. The entire variable domain, with the rest obtained from reference TRBV5-4 and TRBJ2-5, is as follows: ETGVTQSPTHLIKTRGQQVTLRCSSQSGHNTVSWYQQALGQGPQFIFQYYREEENGRGNFPPRFSGLQFPNYSSELNVNALELDDSALYLCASSLAGQGQETQYFGPGTRLLVL.

The chain uses TRBV5-6 and TRBJ2-7, with D possibly TRBD2 on 5 matching bases. The CDR3 is 12 residues long. Germline-derived CDR1 and CDR2 are SGHDT and YYEEEE. V shed 4 bases and J shed 7 bases, with 12 bases lying between them. In DNA form, the CDR3 reads TGTGCCAGCAGCGCCTCGTGGAGGGAGCAGTACTTC. Amino acid sequence: CASSASWREQYF.

The chain couples TRBV2 to TRBJ1-2; the match to TRBD1 covers 7 bases. The CDR3 totals 15 residues. V was pared by 6 bases and J by 0 bases, with 7 bases of the junction left unmatched. Germline lookup yields CDR1 SNHLY and CDR2 FYNNEI. The CDR3 reads CASRRTGGTNYGYTF. CDR3 DNA sequence: TGTGCCAGCAGAAGGACAGGTGGAACTAACTATGGCTACACCTTC.

This chain uses TRBV6-2 or TRBV6-3 with TRBJ2-1; 14 bases are shared with TRBD2. This CDR3 spans 16 amino acids. J was trimmed by 7 bases and V by 2 bases; bases with no gene match: 4. The germline gives CDR1 MNHEY, CDR2 SVGEGT. CDR3 sequence: CASSYPGTSGRNEQFF. In nucleotides, the CDR3 is TGTGCCAGCAGTTACCCCGGGACTAGCGGGAGAAATGAGCAGTTCTTC.

The CDR3 region is CASSYPDGTGGYEQYF. The CDR3 nucleotides are TGTGCCAGCAGTTACCCAGACGGGACAGGTGGCTACGAGCAGTACTTC. The chain combines TRBV6-2 or TRBV6-3 with TRBJ2-7; 8 bases agree with TRBD1. The germline V gene encodes CDR1 MNHEY and CDR2 SVGEGT. This CDR3 contains 16 residues. With V trimmed by 2 bases and J by 3 bases, 9 bases remained unmatched.

This clone came up once. CDR3 DNA sequence: TGCGCCAGCAGCTTGGACAGATGGTACGAGCAGTACTTC. Its translation: CASSLDRWYEQYF. This chain links TRBV5-1 with TRBJ2-7; D unresolved. This CDR3 is 13 amino acids long. V was shortened by 0 bases and J by 4 bases, with 8 bases between the two germline ends. CDR1 SGHRS and CDR2 YFSETQ come from the germline V gene.

This clone was seen more than once but under ten times. The sample has other DNA sequences that encode this CDR3 too. V gene TRBV30 combines with J gene TRBJ2-1; D unresolved. There are 11 residues in the CDR3. The germline V gene encodes CDR1 GTSNPN and CDR2 SVGIG (reference sequence). Between the trimmed V and J ends, which lost 0 bases and 9 bases, there was a span of 6 bases. As DNA, the CDR3 is TGTGCCTGGAGTGTACGGTCTGAGCAGTTCTTC. As protein: CAWSVRSEQFF.